What follows are 27 T cell receptor beta chains derived from one specimen sequenced in a study of blood T cell repertoires in COVID-19. Clones were sequenced by immunoSEQ multiplex PCR, and TCRdb holds only the in-frame ones, with some missing. The sample has around 68,000 clones; roughly 85% are singletons. What was sequenced was peripheral blood. The receptors derive from an elderly man with acute or convalescent COVID-19.

This clone was recorded a few times. The J gene is TRBJ1-1, the V gene TRBV24-1, with TRBD1 identical over 9 bases. The CDR3 is made up of 14 amino acids. Germline CDR1 reads KGHDR; CDR2 reads SFDVKD. The J segment lost 5 bases and the V segment lost 5 bases, leaving 5 bases of the junction unmatched. The CDR3 DNA follows: TGTGCCACCAGTGGTACAGGGGGCGGGACTGAAGCTTTCTTT. Amino acid sequence: CATSGTGGGTEAFF.

The chain combines TRBV6-5 with TRBJ1-3; D gene ambiguous. The CDR3 covers 14 residues. Germline V gene lookup returns CDR1 MNHEY and CDR2 SVGAGI. V was shortened by 5 bases and J by 8 bases, with 16 bases between the two germline ends. Here the CDR3 reads CASSPGRLRDTIYF. DNA for the CDR3: TGTGCCAGCAGTCCCGGGAGATTGCGGGACACCATATATTTT.

The rearrangement joins TRBV19 to TRBJ2-7; a possible D gene is TRBD2 (6 bases). This CDR3 comprises 14 residues. From germline, CDR1 is LNHDA and CDR2 SQIVND (reference sequence). Deletions cut 5 bases from V and 4 bases from J, with 15 bases between. CDR3 loop: CASSPVADPYEQYF. The CDR3 bases are TGTGCCAGTAGTCCAGTAGCGGACCCATACGAGCAGTACTTC.

The rearrangement uses TRBV10-2 and TRBJ1-5; D is unclear. CDR3 length: 13 amino acids. Trimming stripped 4 bases from V and 5 bases from J, with 9 bases between. In germline, CDR1 is WSHSY, CDR2 SAAADI. The CDR3 DNA reads as TGCGCCAGCAGTGTCGGGAAGGATCAGCCCCAGCATTTT. This encodes CASSVGKDQPQHF.

V usage is TRBV7-2 and J usage is TRBJ2-7; D is possibly TRBD1 (5 bases). V gave up 5 bases and J gave up 7 bases, with 24 bases separating them. This CDR3 spans 16 amino acids. CDR1 SGHTA and CDR2 FQGNSA come from the germline V gene. The CDR3 region has the DNA TGTGCCAGCAGCGACCTCCGGACATCCCGAATGGGAGAGCAGTACTTC. Translation: CASSDLRTSRMGEQYF.

The gene calls are TRBV7-2 and TRBJ2-7, with TRBD2 matching over 10 bases. Germline CDR1 reads SGHTA; CDR2 reads FQGNSA. Trimming took 4 bases from V and 4 from J; bases not matched to a gene: 10. This CDR3 spans 16 amino acids. CDR3 coding DNA: TGTGCCAGCAGCTCCGCCAGCGGGAGGGCCCTTTACGAGCAGTACTTC. Translating gives CASSSASGRALYEQYF.

The gene calls are TRBV24-1 and TRBJ1-1; 7 nucleotides line up with TRBD1. Germline CDR1 KGHDR, CDR2 SFDVKD. This CDR3 comprises 13 residues. V lost 4 bases, J lost 8 bases, and 6 bases stayed unmatched. The CDR3 nucleotides are TGTGCCACCAGTGACCCTGGGACAGTAGAAGCTTTCTTT. Residues: CATSDPGTVEAFF.

The V gene is TRBV10-3, the J gene TRBJ1-1; weak D call: TRBD1 (5 bases). V lost 2 bases and J lost 0, with 7 bases in between. From germline, CDR1 is ENHRY and CDR2 SYGVKD. The CDR3 covers 14 residues. As DNA, the CDR3 is TGTGCCATCAGTGAGAGACAGATGAACACTGAAGCTTTCTTT. Translation gives CAISERQMNTEAFF.

The chain carries TRBV19 and TRBJ1-4, with D possibly being TRBD1 (5 bases). The CDR3 has 13 residues. Germline V gene data show CDR1 as LNHDA and CDR2 as SQIVND (reference sequence). The V gene lost 2 bases and the J gene lost 8 bases, with 9 bases spanning the gap. The CDR3 DNA is TGTGCCAGTAGTATACCGCGGGGGGAAAAACTGTTTTTT. Residues: CASSIPRGEKLFF.

V usage is TRBV6-2 or TRBV6-3 and J usage is TRBJ2-1; TRBD2 matches at 7 bases. CDR3 size: 15 residues. V shed 5 bases, J shed 4 bases, and the junction held 8 bases outside the gene matches. Looked up from germline, CDR1 is MNHEY and CDR2 is SVGEGT. CDR3: CASSVAGSDYNEQFF. As DNA, the CDR3 is TGTGCCAGCAGTGTAGCGGGTTCTGATTACAATGAGCAGTTCTTC.

This clone was seen only once. J is TRBJ2-7 and V is TRBV19, with 9 bases aligning to TRBD1. The V and J ends lost 5 bases and 1 base, in that order; junction bases with no gene match: 3. This CDR3 has 14 residues. Germline-derived CDR1 and CDR2 are LNHDA and SQIVND (reference sequence). The CDR3 coding sequence is TGTGCCAGTAGTCCCGGGACAGGGTCCTACGAGCAGTACTTC. Translating gives CASSPGTGSYEQYF. The variable domain in full, completed from reference TRBV19 and TRBJ2-7, reads DGGITQSPKYLFRKEGQNVTLSCEQNLNHDAMYWYRQDPGQGLRLIYYSQIVNDFQKGDIAEGYSVSREKKESFPLTVTSAQKNPTAFYLCASSPGTGSYEQYFGPGTRLTVT.

This chain links TRBV28 with TRBJ2-1, with 9 nucleotides matching TRBD2. Germline assignment: CDR1 MDHEN and CDR2 SYDVKM. This CDR3 has 15 residues. V shed 5 bases and J 6 bases; nucleotides not matched to a gene: 8. CDR3 protein: CASSVAASGINEQFF. In DNA form, the CDR3 reads TGTGCCAGCAGTGTAGCGGCTAGCGGGATCAATGAGCAGTTCTTC.

The sample holds one count of this clone. The chain uses TRBV24-1 and TRBJ2-2; 12 bases fit TRBD2. J gave up 4 bases and V 4 bases, and 3 bases lay outside the gene matches. The CDR3 is 16 residues long. From germline, CDR1 is KGHDR and CDR2 SFDVKD. The DNA of the CDR3 is TGTGCCACCAGTGACTGGGGACTAGCGGGCACCGGGGAGCTGTTTTTT. Amino acid sequence: CATSDWGLAGTGELFF.

This clone has a handful of counts. The V call is TRBV9, the J call TRBJ1-2; 10 nucleotides line up with TRBD1. This CDR3 has 15 amino acids. The junction had 7 bases not matched to a gene; V was cut back by 4 bases and J by 4 bases. CDR1 and CDR2 (germline): SGDLS, YYNGEE. CDR3 DNA: TGTGCCAGCAGCATTCCGACAGGGGGCATCTATGGCTACACCTTC. Encoded protein: CASSIPTGGIYGYTF. Complete variable domain (other parts from reference TRBV9 and TRBJ1-2): DSGVTQTPKHLITATGQRVTLRCSPRSGDLSVYWYQQSLDQGLQFLIQYYNGEERAKGNILERFSAQQFPDLHSELNLSSLELGDSALYFCASSIPTGGIYGYTFGSGTRLTVV.

The chain links TRBV28 to TRBJ2-7, with D maybe TRBD2 (5 bases). Germline values: CDR1 MDHEN, CDR2 SYDVKM. CDR3 size: 12 residues. Trimming took 8 bases from V and 5 from J, leaving 13 bases between them. The CDR3 DNA follows: TGTGCCAGCGGGCAGACGCGGGACGAGCAGTACTTC. It yields the protein CASGQTRDEQYF.

The J gene is TRBJ1-4, the V gene TRBV5-1; the D is unclear. The germline V gene encodes CDR1 SGHRS and CDR2 YFSETQ. This CDR3 has 17 residues. The V gene lost 4 bases and the J gene lost 0 bases, with 16 bases spanning the gap. CDR3 nucleotides: TGCGCCAGCAGCCCCCAGGCAGCTGCTTCAACTAATGAAAAACTGTTTTTT. Amino acids: CASSPQAAASTNEKLFF.

This clone was counted only a few times. V is TRBV7-6 and J is TRBJ2-2; D is perhaps TRBD1 (6 bases). The CDR3 runs to 13 residues. Between the trimmed V and J ends, which lost 5 bases and 7 bases, there was a span of 11 bases. Germline V gene data show CDR1 as SGHVS and CDR2 as FNYEAQ. The DNA for the CDR3 is TGTGCCAGCAGCAACAGGGTTAACGGGGAGCTGTTTTTT. Protein product: CASSNRVNGELFF.

The V gene is TRBV5-1, the J gene TRBJ2-2; D might be TRBD1 (6 bases). Germline lookup yields CDR1 SGHRS and CDR2 YFSETQ. The CDR3 is made up of 14 amino acids. V lost 0 bases to trimming and J lost 7 bases, with 10 bases between them. CDR3 region: CASSLVGGGGELFF. The CDR3 DNA sequence: TGCGCCAGCAGCTTGGTTGGGGGCGGCGGGGAGCTGTTTTTT.

The chain uses TRBV28 and TRBJ1-5; 11 positions agree with TRBD1. V dropped 6 bases and J dropped 4; count of bases not matched to a gene: 8. Germline CDR1 and CDR2: MDHEN and SYDVKM. The CDR3 totals 16 residues. The CDR3 is CASSQTGTGGNQPQHF. As DNA, the CDR3 is TGTGCCAGCAGCCAGACCGGGACAGGGGGAAATCAGCCCCAGCATTTT.

This clone was seen a few times. The chain is built from TRBV19 and TRBJ1-1; TRBD1 matches at 8 bases. This CDR3 region has 14 residues. Per germline, CDR1 LNHDA and CDR2 SQIVND (reference sequence). Unmatched junction bases numbered 6, after V lost 5 bases and J lost 4 bases. The CDR3 coding sequence is TGTGCCAGTAGTCCACGGACAGGGAGCACTGAAGCTTTCTTT. Protein product: CASSPRTGSTEAFF.

V gene TRBV6-5 combines with J gene TRBJ1-1; D uncertain. V was shortened by 5 bases and J by 4 bases, with 11 bases between the two germline ends. The CDR3 runs 13 residues. Germline lookup yields CDR1 MNHEY and CDR2 SVGAGI. CDR3 sequence reads: CASSIRAGTEAFF. The CDR3 nucleotides read TGTGCCAGCAGTATAAGGGCGGGCACTGAAGCTTTCTTT.

The V gene is TRBV5-5, the J gene TRBJ2-1, with a possible D match to TRBD2 (6 bases). This CDR3 has 15 residues. The ends were cut back, 3 bases at V and 4 bases at J, with 14 bases in the middle. Per the germline V gene, CDR1 is SGHKS and CDR2 is YYEKEE (reference sequence). The CDR3 region has the DNA TGTGCCAGCAGCTCCACTAGCCTGTTATACAATGAGCAGTTCTTC. Protein product: CASSSTSLLYNEQFF. The full variable domain, completed using reference TRBV5-5 and TRBJ2-1, is DAGVTQSPTHLIKTRGQQVTLRCSPISGHKSVSWYQQVLGQGPQFIFQYYEKEERGRGNFPDRFSARQFPNYSSELNVNALLLGDSALYLCASSSTSLLYNEQFFGPGTRLTVL.

The chain couples TRBV27 to TRBJ1-2, with 8 bases matching TRBD1. The germline V gene encodes CDR1 MNHEY and CDR2 SMNVEV (reference sequence). The V segment lost 5 bases and the J segment 8 bases; nucleotides outside the gene matches: 7. This CDR3 contains 13 residues. The CDR3 region has the DNA TGTGCCAGCAGTCGCACAGGGGGTGGGGGCTACACCTTC. Protein: CASSRTGGGGYTF.

This chain joins TRBV19 and TRBJ2-7; 8 nucleotides align to TRBD1. Trimming cost V 4 bases and J 7 bases; bases outside gene matches: 9. The CDR3 length is 14 residues. Germline-derived CDR1 and CDR2 are LNHDA and SQIVND (reference sequence). CDR3 sequence reads: CASSKAGGSGEQYF. Here the CDR3 DNA reads TGTGCCAGTAGTAAGGCAGGGGGCTCAGGGGAGCAGTACTTC.

This clone was seen a few times. The chain uses TRBV6-5 and TRBJ1-5; D may be TRBD1 (5 bases). Trimming left V 5 bases short and J 0 bases short, with 11 bases between. From germline, CDR1 is MNHEY and CDR2 SVGAGI. The CDR3 covers 15 residues. The CDR3 DNA is TGTGCCAGCAGTCAGGGACTAAATAGCAATCAGCCCCAGCATTTT. Translated: CASSQGLNSNQPQHF.

The CDR3 loop is CASRSGQGGQPQHF. CDR3 coding DNA: TGTGCCAGCAGGTCCGGACAGGGTGGTCAGCCCCAGCATTTT. This rearrangement joins TRBV6-5 to TRBJ1-5, with TRBD1 identical over 8 bases. CDR1 and CDR2 from the germline V gene are MNHEY and SVGAGI. The CDR3 contains 14 residues. J was trimmed by 6 bases and V by 6 bases; bases with no gene match: 7.

V is TRBV19 and J is TRBJ1-5; TRBD1 might be the D (6 bases). The CDR3 has 15 residues. Trimming left V 8 bases short and J 0 bases short, with 14 bases between. CDR1 and CDR2 from the germline V gene are LNHDA and SQIVND (reference sequence). The CDR3 region is CASDRTVYSNQPQHF. The CDR3 DNA reads as TGTGCCAGTGATAGGACAGTCTATAGCAATCAGCCCCAGCATTTT.